The 20 T cell receptor beta chains reported below all come from one sample, sequenced in a study of response to subunit inactivated influenza vaccine. From the RT-PCR reads, TCRdb called clonotypes with MiXCR, one entry per CDR3 protein. The data contain hundreds of thousands of distinct CDR3 sequences, 14% of them singletons. Specimen: PBMCs from blood, collected roughly 2 weeks before vaccination. The receptors here all came from a man aged 50-60 years who received an inactivated influenza vaccine.

This chain uses TRBV12-3 or TRBV12-4 with TRBJ2-1; D gene unclear. V dropped 8 bases and J dropped 5 bases, with 10 bases sitting between them. The CDR3 runs 12 residues. The chain's CDR3 is CASALANNEQFF. The CDR3 DNA is TGTGCCAGCGCTTTGGCCAACAATGAGCAGTTCTTC.

This clonotype was seen at least ten times. The chain uses TRBV10-3 and TRBJ2-3; unclear D gene. V dropped 1 base and J dropped 2 bases, with 13 bases sitting between them. Germline values: CDR1 ENHRY, CDR2 SYGVKD. This CDR3 spans 16 amino acids. The CDR3 region is CAISEWKDLFTDTQYF. The CDR3 DNA reads as TGTGCCATCAGTGAGTGGAAGGACCTTTTCACAGATACGCAGTATTTT.

This clonotype was seen ten or more times. J is TRBJ1-6 and V is TRBV6-1; D unclear. Germline V lookup: CDR1 MNHNS, CDR2 SASEGT. CDR3 length equals 14 residues. The V end lost 6 bases, the J end lost 7 bases, and 13 bases lay between the germline ends. The CDR3 loop is CASRATRRNSPLHF. CDR3 in DNA: TGTGCCAGCAGGGCGACCCGGAGGAATTCACCCCTCCACTTT.

The rearrangement joins TRBV15 to TRBJ2-5, with no clear D. Germline CDR1 reads LNHNV; CDR2 reads YYDKDF (reference sequence). Trimming took 1 base from V and 3 from J, leaving 12 bases between them. This CDR3 is 15 amino acids long. Here the CDR3 DNA reads TGTGCCACCAGCAGAGTTGGTCGAAGGGAAGAGACCCAGTACTTC. Amino acids: CATSRVGRREETQYF.

The rearrangement joins TRBV20-1 to TRBJ2-7; 7 nucleotides match TRBD1. V shed 4 bases, J shed 5 bases, and the junction held 8 bases outside the gene matches. Germline CDR1 is DFQATT and CDR2 is SNEGSKA (reference sequence). This CDR3 region has 13 residues. The CDR3, as DNA: TGCAGTGCTAAGTCGGACAGGCGCCACGAGCAGTACTTC. Protein sequence: CSAKSDRRHEQYF.

V and J are TRBV4-1 and TRBJ2-2, with D perhaps TRBD2 (7 bases). V lost 6 bases and J 2 bases, leaving 16 bases between the germline ends. Germline V lookup: CDR1 MGHRA, CDR2 YSYEKL. CDR3 size: 16 residues. In DNA, the CDR3 is TGCGCCAGCAGTTTGTCGGGGGGCTTTAACACCGGGGAGCTGTTTTTT. Its translation is CASSLSGGFNTGELFF.

This chain uses TRBV28 with TRBJ2-1; 15 nucleotides agree with TRBD2. V lost 5 bases and J lost 8; bases outside the gene matches: 7. This CDR3 is 16 amino acids long. CDR1 and CDR2 (germline): MDHEN, SYDVKM. The chain's CDR3 is CASSGLAGGQFYEQFF. Written as DNA, the CDR3 is TGTGCCAGCAGTGGACTAGCGGGAGGGCAGTTCTATGAGCAGTTCTTC.

The chain combines TRBV24-1 with TRBJ2-1; maybe TRBD1 (6 bases). The V and J ends lost 3 bases and 0 bases respectively, with 20 bases between them. Germline V gene sequence: CDR1 KGHDR, CDR2 SFDVKD. The CDR3 consists of 19 residues. The CDR3 here is CATSDAAPHTGSSYNEQFF. DNA of the CDR3: TGTGCCACCAGTGATGCCGCCCCTCATACAGGGAGCTCCTACAATGAGCAGTTCTTC.

Only a few counts were recorded for this clonotype. J is TRBJ1-2 and V is TRBV5-1; maybe TRBD1 (5 bases). Germline values: CDR1 SGHRS, CDR2 YFSETQ. The CDR3 consists of 17 residues. The V gene lost 0 bases and the J gene lost 6 bases, with 21 bases spanning the gap. The CDR3 sequence is CASSLDAFGGRQHGYTF. In nucleotides, the CDR3 is TGCGCCAGCAGCTTGGACGCTTTTGGAGGAAGACAGCATGGCTACACCTTC.

The CDR3 sequence is CAISGFGGLDNEQFF. For the CDR3, the DNA is TGTGCCATCAGTGGTTTTGGAGGGCTCGACAATGAGCAGTTCTTC. The rearrangement joins TRBV10-3 to TRBJ2-1, with D maybe TRBD2 (6 bases). CDR1 and CDR2 (germline): ENHRY, SYGVKD. V was shortened by 4 bases and J by 5 bases, with 15 bases between the two germline ends. This CDR3 region has 15 residues.

Only a few counts were recorded for this clonotype. The chain recombines TRBV20-1 with TRBJ2-4; 7 bases map to TRBD1. The V segment lost 6 bases and the J segment 6 bases; nucleotides outside the gene matches: 5. Germline CDR1 DFQATT, CDR2 SNEGSKA (reference sequence). This CDR3 is 12 amino acids long. For the CDR3, the DNA is TGCAGTGCATTCCGACAGGGAAACATTCAGTACTTC. This translates into CSAFRQGNIQYF.

This clonotype has at least ten counts. This sequence joins TRBV7-9 and TRBJ2-2; a weak D match, TRBD1 (5 bases). This CDR3 comprises 15 residues. The germline V gene has CDR1 SEHNR and CDR2 FQNEAQ (reference sequence). V was trimmed by 7 bases and J by 1 base, leaving 13 bases between them. DNA of the CDR3: TGTGCCAGCATCCTTCAGGGCAGGAACACCGGGGAGCTGTTTTTT. Amino acids: CASILQGRNTGELFF.

The rearrangement joins TRBV4-3 to TRBJ2-5, with D tentatively TRBD1 or TRBD2 (5 bases each). The ends were cut back, 1 base at V and 5 bases at J, with 11 bases in the middle. Per germline, CDR1 LGHNA and CDR2 YSLEER. The CDR3 length is 14 residues. The CDR3 is CASSQVGVGETQYF. CDR3 nucleotide sequence: TGCGCCAGCAGCCAAGTGGGGGTCGGGGAGACCCAGTACTTC.

This clonotype was counted only a few times. The chain combines TRBV28 with TRBJ2-7; weak D call: TRBD1 (6 bases). The V gene's germline CDR1 is MDHEN and CDR2 SYDVKM. V was clipped by 1 base and J by 7 bases, with 11 bases between them. CDR3 size: 13 residues. The DNA of the CDR3 is TGTGCCAGCAGTTTATCGGCAGGGGAGGAGCAGTACTTC. This encodes CASSLSAGEEQYF.

This rearrangement joins TRBV18 to TRBJ2-7; weak D call: TRBD1 (6 bases). V shed 0 bases and J shed 2 bases, with 14 bases lying between them. Germline values: CDR1 KGHSH, CDR2 LQKENI. This CDR3 region has 16 residues. CDR3 DNA: TGTGCCAGCTCACCACCCGGGACAAGGTGGACCTACGAGCAGTACTTC. Translating it yields CASSPPGTRWTYEQYF.

The chain carries TRBV29-1 and TRBJ1-5, with 7 bases identical to TRBD1. V was pared by 6 bases and J by 1 base, with 3 bases of the junction left unmatched. The CDR3 spans 13 residues. CDR1 and CDR2 (germline): SQVTM, ANQGSEA. The CDR3 spells CSVADRSNQPQHF. CDR3 DNA: TGCAGCGTAGCGGACAGGAGCAATCAGCCCCAGCATTTT.

This clonotype was observed many times. The chain employs TRBV6-5 and TRBJ2-2; D is uncertain. CDR3 length: 12 amino acids. Germline loops: CDR1 MNHEY, CDR2 SVGAGI. Trimming left V 1 base short and J 8 bases short, with 5 bases between. CDR3 in DNA: TGTGCCAGCAGTTACTGGGGTGGGGAGCTGTTTTTT. Its translation is CASSYWGGELFF.

This clonotype occurred a few times. The chain recombines TRBV3-1 with TRBJ1-6, with D hard to call. Germline CDR1 reads LGHDT; CDR2 reads YNNKEL (reference sequence). This CDR3 has 14 amino acids. V lost 1 base and J 10 bases, leaving 11 bases between the germline ends. CDR3 bases: TGTGCCAGCAGCCAAGTAAGGGTAGCGTCACCCCTCCACTTT. Translation: CASSQVRVASPLHF.

A few counts support this clonotype. The chain carries TRBV11-3 and TRBJ2-1; 12 bases are a match to TRBD2. The trim removed 8 bases at V and 4 bases at J, leaving 0 bases unmatched. This CDR3 comprises 13 residues. Looked up from germline, CDR1 is SGHNT and CDR2 is YENEEA. The CDR3 loop is CASGTSGYNEQFF. In nucleotides, the CDR3 is TGTGCCAGCGGGACTAGCGGGTACAATGAGCAGTTCTTC.

This clonotype turned up a few times. V and J are TRBV12-3 or TRBV12-4 and TRBJ2-1, with D possibly matching TRBD2 (6 bases). Trimming took off 7 bases at V and 0 bases at J, with 16 bases between the two ends. The CDR3 extends over 16 amino acids. The CDR3 protein is CASKARGSPSYNEQFF. As DNA, the CDR3 is TGTGCCAGCAAGGCCCGGGGGTCCCCCTCCTACAATGAGCAGTTCTTC.